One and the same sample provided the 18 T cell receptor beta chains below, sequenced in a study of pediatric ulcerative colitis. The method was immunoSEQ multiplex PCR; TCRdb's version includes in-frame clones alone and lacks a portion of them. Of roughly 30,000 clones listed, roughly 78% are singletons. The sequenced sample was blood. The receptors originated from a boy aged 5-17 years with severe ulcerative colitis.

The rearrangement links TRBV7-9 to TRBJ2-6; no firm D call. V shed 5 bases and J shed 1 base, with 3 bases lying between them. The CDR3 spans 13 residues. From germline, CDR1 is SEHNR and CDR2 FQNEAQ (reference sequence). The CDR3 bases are TGTGCCAGCAGCGAATCTGGGGCCAACGTCCTGACTTTC. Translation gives CASSESGANVLTF.

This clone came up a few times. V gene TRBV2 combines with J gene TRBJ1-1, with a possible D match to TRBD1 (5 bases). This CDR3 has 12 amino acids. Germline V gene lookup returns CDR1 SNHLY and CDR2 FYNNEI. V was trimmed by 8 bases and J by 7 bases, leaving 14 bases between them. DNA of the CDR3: TGTGCCAGCGCGGGCGACAGTGTTGAAGCTTTCTTT. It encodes CASAGDSVEAFF.

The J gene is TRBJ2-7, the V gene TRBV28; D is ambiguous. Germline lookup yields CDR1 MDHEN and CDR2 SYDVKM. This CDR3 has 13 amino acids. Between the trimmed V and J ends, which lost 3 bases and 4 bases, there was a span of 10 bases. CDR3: CASSLSTLYEQYF. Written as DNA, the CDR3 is TGTGCCAGCAGTTTGTCCACCCTTTACGAGCAGTACTTC.

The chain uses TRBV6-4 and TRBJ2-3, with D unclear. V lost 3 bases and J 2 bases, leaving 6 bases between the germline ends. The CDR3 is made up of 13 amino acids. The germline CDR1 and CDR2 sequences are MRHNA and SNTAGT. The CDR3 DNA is TGTGCCAGCAGTGAGCAGTCCACAGATACGCAGTATTTT. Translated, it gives CASSEQSTDTQYF.

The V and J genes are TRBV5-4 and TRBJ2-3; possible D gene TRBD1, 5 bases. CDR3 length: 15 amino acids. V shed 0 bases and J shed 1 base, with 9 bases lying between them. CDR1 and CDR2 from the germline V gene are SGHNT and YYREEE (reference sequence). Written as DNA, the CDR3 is TGTGCCAGCAGCTTGGGGGGCCTTGGCACAGATACGCAGTATTTT. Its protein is CASSLGGLGTDTQYF. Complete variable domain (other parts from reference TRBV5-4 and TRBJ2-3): ETGVTQSPTHLIKTRGQQVTLRCSSQSGHNTVSWYQQALGQGPQFIFQYYREEENGRGNFPPRFSGLQFPNYSSELNVNALELDDSALYLCASSLGGLGTDTQYFGPGTRLTVL.

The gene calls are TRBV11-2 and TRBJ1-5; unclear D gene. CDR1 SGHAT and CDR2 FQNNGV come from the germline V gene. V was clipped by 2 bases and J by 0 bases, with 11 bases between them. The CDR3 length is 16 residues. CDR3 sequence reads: CASSLRPEYSNQPQHF. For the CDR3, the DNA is TGTGCCAGCAGCTTAAGGCCGGAATATAGCAATCAGCCCCAGCATTTT. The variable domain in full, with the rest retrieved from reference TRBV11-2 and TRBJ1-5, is EAGVAQSPRYKIIEKRQSVAFWCNPISGHATLYWYQQILGQGPKLLIQFQNNGVVDDSQLPKDRFSAERLKGVDSTLKIQPAKLEDSAVYLCASSLRPEYSNQPQHFGDGTRLSIL.

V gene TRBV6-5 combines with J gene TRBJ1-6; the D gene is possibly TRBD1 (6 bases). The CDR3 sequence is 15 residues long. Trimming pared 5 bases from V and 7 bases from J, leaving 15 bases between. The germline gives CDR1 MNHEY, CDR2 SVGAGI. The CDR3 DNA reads TGTGCCAGCAGTCAACAGGGACGCGGGAATTCACCCCTCCACTTT. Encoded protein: CASSQQGRGNSPLHF.

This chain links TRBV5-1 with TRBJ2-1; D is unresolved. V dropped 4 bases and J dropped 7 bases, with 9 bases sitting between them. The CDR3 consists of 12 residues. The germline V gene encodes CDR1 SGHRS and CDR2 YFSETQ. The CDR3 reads CASSLGFNEQFF. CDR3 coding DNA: TGCGCCAGCAGCCTGGGGTTTAATGAGCAGTTCTTC.

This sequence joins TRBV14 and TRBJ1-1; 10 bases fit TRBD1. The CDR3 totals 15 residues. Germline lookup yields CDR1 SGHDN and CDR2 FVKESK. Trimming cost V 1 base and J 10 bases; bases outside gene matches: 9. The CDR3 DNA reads TGTGCCAGCAGCCAAGGGAGGGGGACAGGGGCTGGAGCTTTCTTT. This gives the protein CASSQGRGTGAGAFF.

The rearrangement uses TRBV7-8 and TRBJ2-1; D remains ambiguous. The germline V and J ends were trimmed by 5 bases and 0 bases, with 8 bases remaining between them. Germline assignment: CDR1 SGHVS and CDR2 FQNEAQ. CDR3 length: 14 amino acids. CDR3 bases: TGTGCCAGCAGCCACGGTAGCTCCTACAATGAGCAGTTCTTC. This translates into CASSHGSSYNEQFF.

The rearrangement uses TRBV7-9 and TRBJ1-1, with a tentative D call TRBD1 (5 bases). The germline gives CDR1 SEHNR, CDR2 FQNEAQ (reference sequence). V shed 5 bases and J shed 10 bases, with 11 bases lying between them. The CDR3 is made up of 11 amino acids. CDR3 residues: CASSRGGVAFF. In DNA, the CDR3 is TGTGCCAGCAGCCGGGGGGGAGTAGCTTTCTTT.

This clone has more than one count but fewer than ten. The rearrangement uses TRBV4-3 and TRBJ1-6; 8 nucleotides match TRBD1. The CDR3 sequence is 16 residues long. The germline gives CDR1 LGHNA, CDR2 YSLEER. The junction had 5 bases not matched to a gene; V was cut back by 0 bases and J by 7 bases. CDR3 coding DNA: TGCGCCAGCAGCCAAGATAAGAGACAGGGGAATTCACCCCTCCACTTT. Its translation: CASSQDKRQGNSPLHF.

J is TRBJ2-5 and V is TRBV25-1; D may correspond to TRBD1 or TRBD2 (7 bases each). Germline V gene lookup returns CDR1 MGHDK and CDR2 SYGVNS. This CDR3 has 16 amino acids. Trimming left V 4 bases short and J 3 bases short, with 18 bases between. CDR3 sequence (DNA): TGTGCCAGCAGTGGGGAGGGACAGAAGATCGAAGAGACCCAGTACTTC. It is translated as CASSGEGQKIEETQYF.

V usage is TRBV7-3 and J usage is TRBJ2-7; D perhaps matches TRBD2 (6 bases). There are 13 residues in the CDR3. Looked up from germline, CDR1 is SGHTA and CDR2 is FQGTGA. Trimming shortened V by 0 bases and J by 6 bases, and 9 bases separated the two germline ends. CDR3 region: CASSLTLGGEQYF. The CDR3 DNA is TGTGCCAGCAGCTTAACGTTGGGGGGCGAGCAGTACTTC.

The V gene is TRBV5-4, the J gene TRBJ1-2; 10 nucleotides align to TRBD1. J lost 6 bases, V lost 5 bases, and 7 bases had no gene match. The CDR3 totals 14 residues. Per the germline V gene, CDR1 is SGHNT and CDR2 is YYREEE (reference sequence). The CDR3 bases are TGTGCCAGCAGGACAGGGGGCAAAGCGGATGGCTACACCTTC. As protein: CASRTGGKADGYTF.

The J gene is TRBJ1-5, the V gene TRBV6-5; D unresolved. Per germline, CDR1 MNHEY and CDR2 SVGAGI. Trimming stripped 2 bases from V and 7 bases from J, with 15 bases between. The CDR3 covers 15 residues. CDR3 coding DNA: TGTGCCAGCAGTTACAGCGCGGGTGTAAGGCAGCCCCAGCATTTT. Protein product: CASSYSAGVRQPQHF.

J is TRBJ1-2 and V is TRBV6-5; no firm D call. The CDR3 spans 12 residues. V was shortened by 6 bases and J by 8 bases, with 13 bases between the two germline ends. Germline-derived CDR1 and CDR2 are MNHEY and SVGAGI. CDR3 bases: TGTGCCAGCAGCACGGGCCAGGCGGGCTACACCTTC. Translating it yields CASSTGQAGYTF.

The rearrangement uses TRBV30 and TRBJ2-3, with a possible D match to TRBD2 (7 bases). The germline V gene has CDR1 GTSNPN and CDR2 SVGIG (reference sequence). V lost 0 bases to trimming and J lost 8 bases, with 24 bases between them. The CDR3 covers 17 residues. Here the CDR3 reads CAWSVTLGRGGRGTQYF. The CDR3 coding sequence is TGTGCCTGGAGTGTTACCTTGGGGCGCGGGGGCCGGGGTACGCAGTATTTT.